The rows below give T cell receptor beta chains drawn from one sample of a study of T cells in Graves' hyperthyroidism and ophthalmopathy. TCRdb called the multiplex PCR reads again in MiXCR, with one record for every CDR3 protein. This table has some 550,000 distinct CDR3 sequences, 16% appearing once. Sequenced: blood. The receptors shown here come from a woman aged 40-49 years with Graves' ophthalmopathy. Each CDR3 is given with its conserved first and last residue. D genes are given only for firm matches. Clone sizes are given selectively: once, few, many, or a class where the clone is expanded.

abundance	v_gene	d_gene	j_gene	CDR3aa	CDR3nt
many	TRBV7-9	.	TRBJ2-3	CASSLILGDTQYF	TGTGCCAGCAGCCTCATCTTGGGAGATACGCAGTATTTT
.	TRBV6-1	TRBD1	TRBJ2-3	CASRPAGTGTDTQYF	TGTGCCAGCAGGCCCGCCGGGACAGGGACAGATACGCAGTATTTT
.	TRBV6-1	TRBD2	TRBJ2-3	CASSGGGSGTDTQYF	TGTGCCAGCAGCGGGGGGGGGTCGGGCACAGATACGCAGTATTTT
few	TRBV11-1	TRBD2	TRBJ2-5	CASSAEAGGWETQYF	TGTGCCAGCAGCGCTGAAGCGGGAGGGTGGGAGACCCAGTACTTC
few	TRBV6-9	TRBD2	TRBJ2-5	CASSYPGTSGGETQYF	TGTGCCAGCAGTTACCCCGGGACTAGCGGGGGGGAGACCCAGTACTTC
many	TRBV11-3	.	TRBJ2-5	CASSLGYQSQETQYF	TGTGCCAGCAGCTTAGGGTACCAAAGTCAAGAGACCCAGTACTTC
many	TRBV2	.	TRBJ1-5	CATGDRDNQPQHF	TGTGCCACAGGGGATAGGGACAATCAGCCCCAGCATTTT
.	TRBV2	.	TRBJ2-1	CASSFSGPGFF	TGTGCCAGCAGTTTTTCCGGGCCCGGGTTCTTC
few	TRBV27	.	TRBJ2-1	CASSLLSGADEQFF	TGTGCCAGCAGTTTACTATCAGGGGCGGATGAGCAGTTCTTC
.	TRBV30	.	TRBJ1-1	CAWRGEGTEAFF	TGTGCCTGGAGGGGGGAGGGCACTGAAGCTTTCTTT
few	TRBV29-1	.	TRBJ2-3	CSVDVGDTQYF	TGCAGCGTTGACGTTGGAGATACGCAGTATTTT
.	TRBV7-9	TRBD2	TRBJ2-1	CASSSSGGAFDEQFF	TGTGCCAGCAGCTCTAGCGGGGGGGCCTTCGATGAGCAGTTCTTC
many	TRBV2	.	TRBJ1-5	CASSEVSERGNQPQHF	TGTGCCAGCAGTGAAGTGTCGGAGAGGGGCAATCAGCCCCAGCATTTT
.	TRBV2	.	TRBJ1-6	CASKDADYNSPLHF	TGTGCCAGCAAAGACGCCGACTATAATTCACCCCTCCACTTT
few	TRBV4-1	.	TRBJ1-2	CASSIFLREGYTF	TGCGCCAGCAGCATTTTTCTCAGGGAGGGCTACACCTTC